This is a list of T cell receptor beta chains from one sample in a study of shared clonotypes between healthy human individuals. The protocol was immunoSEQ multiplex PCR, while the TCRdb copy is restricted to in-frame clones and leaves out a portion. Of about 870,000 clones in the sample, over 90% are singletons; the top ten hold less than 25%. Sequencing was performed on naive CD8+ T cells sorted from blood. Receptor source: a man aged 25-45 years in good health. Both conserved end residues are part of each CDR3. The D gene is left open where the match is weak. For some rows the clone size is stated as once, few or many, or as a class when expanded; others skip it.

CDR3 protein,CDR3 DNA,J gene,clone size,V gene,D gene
CASSHSLQETQYF,TGCGCCAGCAGCCATTCCCTTCAAGAGACCCAGTACTTC,TRBJ2-5,-,TRBV4-1,-
CASSQERTGTGSFAFLYEQYF,TGCGCCAGCAGCCAAGAGCGAACCGGGACAGGATCTTTTGCGTTTCTCTACGAGCAGTACTTC,TRBJ2-7,-,TRBV4-1,TRBD1
CASSHRTGSYEQYF,TGCGCCAGCAGCCACAGGACAGGGTCCTACGAGCAGTACTTC,TRBJ2-7,-,TRBV4-1,TRBD1
CASSPATNEKLFF,TGTGCCAGCAGTCCAGCAACTAATGAAAAACTGTTTTTT,TRBJ1-4,-,TRBV27,-
CASSGRGGFQETQYF,TGTGCCAGCAGCGGGAGAGGGGGTTTCCAAGAGACCCAGTACTTC,TRBJ2-5,-,TRBV7-8,-
CASRYDFGKNNEQFF,TGTGCCAGCAGGTATGACTTCGGGAAAAACAATGAGCAGTTCTTC,TRBJ2-1,-,TRBV7-9,-
CASSFLTSGSETQYF,TGCGCCAGCAGCTTCCTGACTAGCGGGAGTGAGACCCAGTACTTC,TRBJ2-5,-,TRBV5-1,TRBD2
CASSLLAGLETGELFF,TGCGCCAGCAGCTTGCTGGCAGGGTTGGAAACCGGGGAGCTGTTTTTT,TRBJ2-2,-,TRBV5-1,-
CASSHSGLQPQHF,TGTGCCAGCAGCCATTCAGGGTTGCAGCCCCAGCATTTT,TRBJ1-5,medium-sized,TRBV14,-
CASSVGNTRGQGQGYTF,TGTGCCAGCAGCGTAGGCAATACTCGGGGACAGGGGCAAGGCTACACCTTC,TRBJ1-2,-,TRBV9,TRBD1
CATTVYTGGRGYTF,TGTGCCACCACAGTTTATACAGGGGGCCGTGGCTACACCTTC,TRBJ1-2,-,TRBV28,TRBD1
CASSGTGRSYEQYF,TGTGCCAGCAGTGGGACAGGGAGATCCTACGAGCAGTACTTC,TRBJ2-7,-,TRBV27,TRBD1
CASRNQGSQQPQHF,TGTGCCAGCAGAAACCAAGGGTCCCAACAGCCCCAGCATTTT,TRBJ1-5,-,TRBV28,-
CASSLTGGDNEQFF,TGTGCCAGCAGCTTAACCGGAGGCGACAATGAGCAGTTCTTC,TRBJ2-1,-,TRBV7-9,-
CASSPYPRGTGELFF,TGTGCCAGCAGCCCGTACCCCAGGGGTACCGGGGAGCTGTTTTTT,TRBJ2-2,-,TRBV7-9,-
CASSDFGLAGNTGELFF,TGTGCCAGCAGTGATTTCGGCCTAGCGGGAAACACCGGGGAGCTGTTTTTT,TRBJ2-2,-,TRBV28,TRBD2
CASIGQSSYNEQFF,TGTGCCAGCATCGGGCAGAGTTCCTACAATGAGCAGTTCTTC,TRBJ2-1,once,TRBV6-1,-
CASSLRRTSGYNEQFF,TGTGCCAGCAGCTTACGTAGGACTAGCGGATACAATGAGCAGTTCTTC,TRBJ2-1,-,TRBV7-9,TRBD2
CASRTSGRGAYEQYF,TGTGCCAGCAGAACTAGCGGGAGGGGGGCCTACGAGCAGTACTTC,TRBJ2-7,-,TRBV6-6,TRBD2
CASSPQSGSPTGELFF,TGTGCCAGTAGCCCTCAATCAGGCTCACCAACCGGGGAGCTGTTTTTT,TRBJ2-2,-,TRBV19,-
CASDGGYEQYF,TGTGCCAGTGACGGAGGCTACGAGCAGTACTTC,TRBJ2-7,-,TRBV19,-
CASSQPGTAHEQYF,TGCGCCAGCAGCCAACCCGGGACAGCCCACGAGCAGTACTTC,TRBJ2-7,-,TRBV4-1,TRBD1
CASSLGSAGASYNEQFF,TGTGCCAGCAGCTTAGGTAGCGCGGGAGCATCCTACAATGAGCAGTTCTTC,TRBJ2-1,-,TRBV7-8,TRBD2
CASSLWESTDTQYF,TGTGCCAGCAGTTTATGGGAAAGCACAGATACGCAGTATTTT,TRBJ2-3,-,TRBV27,-
CASSELYSLYEQYF,TGCGCCAGCAGTGAACTTTATTCACTCTACGAGCAGTACTTC,TRBJ2-7,-,TRBV10-2,-
CASNLPRNRGNTGELFF,TGTGCCAGCAATCTTCCCCGAAACAGGGGGAACACCGGGGAGCTGTTTTTT,TRBJ2-2,-,TRBV7-9,TRBD1
CASRDRGVSQPQHF,TGTGCCAGCAGGGACAGGGGTGTTAGTCAGCCCCAGCATTTT,TRBJ1-5,-,TRBV27,TRBD1
CATRQYYEQYF,TGTGCCACAAGACAGTACTACGAGCAGTACTTC,TRBJ2-7,-,TRBV6-5,-
CASSLVRGIMNTEAFF,TGTGCCAGCAGCTTAGTCAGGGGAATTATGAACACTGAAGCTTTCTTT,TRBJ1-1,-,TRBV7-8,-
CASSLGGTSTDTQYF,TGTGCCAGCAGTTTGGGCGGAACTAGCACAGATACGCAGTATTTT,TRBJ2-3,-,TRBV28,-
CASSTIGQAPYEQYF,TGTGCCAGCAGCACTATAGGACAGGCGCCCTACGAGCAGTACTTC,TRBJ2-7,-,TRBV7-9,TRBD1
CASGHRTGGDTQYF,TGTGCCAGCGGTCACAGGACCGGGGGAGATACGCAGTATTTT,TRBJ2-3,-,TRBV6-4,-
CASSGGTYEQYF,TGTGCCAGCAGTGGGGGCACCTACGAGCAGTACTTC,TRBJ2-7,few,TRBV2,-
CASSGYGQGLTDTQYF,TGTGCCAGCAGCGGCTACGGACAGGGGTTGACCGATACGCAGTATTTT,TRBJ2-3,-,TRBV13,TRBD1
CAIALEDEQYF,TGTGCCATCGCGCTGGAGGACGAGCAGTACTTC,TRBJ2-7,-,TRBV2,-
CASSYSVVGTDTQYF,TGTGCCAGCAGTTACTCGGTGGTCGGCACAGATACGCAGTATTTT,TRBJ2-3,-,TRBV6-5,-
CASSPATDSYEQYF,TGTGCCAGCAGCCCCGCGACCGACAGCTACGAGCAGTACTTC,TRBJ2-7,once,TRBV7-9,-
CASTQGGGTQETQYF,TGTGCCAGCACTCAGGGAGGTGGGACCCAAGAGACCCAGTACTTC,TRBJ2-5,-,TRBV6-5,-
CASSPRGAVAGETQYF,TGTGCCAGCTCACCACGTGGAGCGGTGGCGGGAGAGACCCAGTACTTC,TRBJ2-5,-,TRBV18,-
CASSSDGYRANTEAFF,TGTGCCAGCAGCTCTGACGGGTACAGGGCGAACACTGAAGCTTTCTTT,TRBJ1-1,-,TRBV11-1,-